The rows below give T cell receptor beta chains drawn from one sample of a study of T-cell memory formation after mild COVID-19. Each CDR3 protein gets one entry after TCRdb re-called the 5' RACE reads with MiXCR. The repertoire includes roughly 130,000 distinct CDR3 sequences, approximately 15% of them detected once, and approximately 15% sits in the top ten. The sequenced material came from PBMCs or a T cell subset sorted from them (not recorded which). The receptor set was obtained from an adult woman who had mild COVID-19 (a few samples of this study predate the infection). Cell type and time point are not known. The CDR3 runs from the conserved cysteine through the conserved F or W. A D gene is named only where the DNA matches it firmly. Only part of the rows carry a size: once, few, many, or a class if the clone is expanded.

CDR3: CASSLTSSNEQYF
size: few
V: TRBV5-1
J: TRBJ2-7
D: NA

CDR3: CASSFSMVGGSYNEQFF
size: few
V: TRBV12-3/TRBV12-4
J: TRBJ2-1
D: NA

CDR3: CASSIRDSVTGELFF
size: NA
V: TRBV27
J: TRBJ2-2
D: TRBD1

CDR3: CAISESSDRAAGYGYTF
size: NA
V: TRBV10-3
J: TRBJ1-2
D: TRBD1

CDR3: CASSLPAGETQYF
size: few
V: TRBV7-6
J: TRBJ2-5
D: NA

CDR3: CASSPRLTHQPSYEQYF
size: few
V: TRBV2
J: TRBJ2-7
D: NA

CDR3: CASSGGTGSSGANVLTF
size: NA
V: TRBV9
J: TRBJ2-6
D: TRBD1

CDR3: CSARPRQVLVPLHF
size: few
V: TRBV20-1
J: TRBJ1-6
D: NA

CDR3: CASSYVGAEAFF
size: NA
V: TRBV5-1
J: TRBJ1-1
D: NA

CDR3: CASSEQAGGQETQYF
size: few
V: TRBV2
J: TRBJ2-5
D: TRBD2

CDR3: CASSLSLADYNEQFF
size: NA
V: TRBV5-1
J: TRBJ2-1
D: TRBD2

CDR3: CATSEPGTGGTDTQYF
size: many
V: TRBV24-1
J: TRBJ2-3
D: TRBD1

CDR3: CASSLLGVDTGELFF
size: few
V: TRBV5-6
J: TRBJ2-2
D: NA

CDR3: CASSPLEKTGTGTANEQFF
size: few
V: TRBV12-3/TRBV12-4
J: TRBJ2-1
D: TRBD1

CDR3: CATVGPLNEQFF
size: NA
V: TRBV24-1
J: TRBJ2-1
D: NA

CDR3: CASSRLTRSEETQYF
size: NA
V: TRBV6-5
J: TRBJ2-5
D: NA

CDR3: CASSEQMRGEKLFF
size: NA
V: TRBV6-1
J: TRBJ1-4
D: NA

CDR3: CASSSPRSGDGADTQYF
size: NA
V: TRBV7-8
J: TRBJ2-3
D: NA

CDR3: CASSSGWVPLLTF
size: NA
V: TRBV4-1
J: TRBJ2-6
D: NA

CDR3: CASSRRSSYNEQFF
size: NA
V: TRBV4-3
J: TRBJ2-1
D: NA

CDR3: CASSHLGQGAFYEQYF
size: NA
V: TRBV4-1
J: TRBJ2-7
D: TRBD1

CDR3: CAWMHGGLGGYTF
size: NA
V: TRBV30
J: TRBJ1-2
D: NA

CDR3: CASSSGQGARGSYNEQFF
size: NA
V: TRBV5-1
J: TRBJ2-1
D: TRBD1

CDR3: CASTPTGSGELFF
size: NA
V: TRBV2
J: TRBJ2-2
D: NA

CDR3: CASSLVGGELFF
size: many
V: TRBV7-9
J: TRBJ2-2
D: NA

CDR3: CASSSGLAEQETQYF
size: few
V: TRBV5-1
J: TRBJ2-5
D: TRBD2

CDR3: CASSLKRSGGGGNEQFF
size: few
V: TRBV11-2
J: TRBJ2-1
D: TRBD2

CDR3: CAISRGGPSYEQYF
size: many
V: TRBV10-3
J: TRBJ2-7
D: NA

CDR3: CASSLSAGTGREQYF
size: many
V: TRBV4-1
J: TRBJ2-7
D: TRBD2

CDR3: CSVELAGGTDTQYF
size: few
V: TRBV29-1
J: TRBJ2-3
D: TRBD2

CDR3: CASSITGWPFNEKLFF
size: few
V: TRBV21-1
J: TRBJ1-4
D: NA

CDR3: CASSLVYRTSTDTQYF
size: NA
V: TRBV7-2
J: TRBJ2-3
D: NA

CDR3: CASSLRPDEQFF
size: NA
V: TRBV12-3/TRBV12-4
J: TRBJ2-1
D: NA

CDR3: CASSSRLAGGGEQFF
size: NA
V: TRBV7-2
J: TRBJ2-1
D: TRBD2

CDR3: CASSLSGGLAVYNEQFF
size: few
V: TRBV27
J: TRBJ2-1
D: TRBD2

CDR3: CASSAGLAWETQYF
size: once
V: TRBV2
J: TRBJ2-5
D: TRBD2

CDR3: CASSFRTGSVSGYTF
size: few
V: TRBV7-2
J: TRBJ1-2
D: TRBD1

CDR3: CASSYRQNEKLFF
size: NA
V: TRBV6-6
J: TRBJ1-4
D: NA

CDR3: CASRGLAGRYEQYF
size: many
V: TRBV2
J: TRBJ2-7
D: TRBD2

CDR3: CASSPTDRNTEAFF
size: NA
V: TRBV6-1
J: TRBJ1-1
D: NA

CDR3: CASRRVGETQYF
size: few
V: TRBV7-9
J: TRBJ2-5
D: NA

CDR3: CASSLGTGYDTDTQYF
size: NA
V: TRBV5-1
J: TRBJ2-3
D: TRBD1

CDR3: CASSLSGGAEQFF
size: NA
V: TRBV7-9
J: TRBJ2-1
D: NA

CDR3: CASREHRGPGEAFF
size: NA
V: TRBV19
J: TRBJ1-1
D: NA

CDR3: CASCRYAEDGYTF
size: NA
V: TRBV7-9
J: TRBJ1-2
D: NA

CDR3: CASSISWASGSYEQYF
size: few
V: TRBV27
J: TRBJ2-7
D: TRBD2